The rows below give T cell receptor beta chains drawn from one sample of a study of blood T cells in healthy people across ages. Each CDR3 protein gets one entry after TCRdb re-called the 5' RACE reads with MiXCR. Of 890,000 or so distinct CDR3 sequences in the sample, around 62% were seen once. The source material was blood. The source of these receptors is a man aged 25 to 40 in good health. Each CDR3 is given with its conserved first and last residue. D genes are given only for firm matches. Some rows mark clone size as missing; the rest say once, few, many or name a class of expanded clone.

D	V	size	J	DNA	CDR3
TRBD2	TRBV5-1	few	TRBJ2-5	TGCGCCAGCAGCCGACTAGCGGGGGCCCAAGAGACCCAGTACTTC	CASSRLAGAQETQYF
-	TRBV6-2/TRBV6-3	-	TRBJ1-1	TGTGCCAGCAGTTACGTGTCATATCCTTGGGCTTTCTTT	CASSYVSYPWAFF
TRBD2	TRBV7-2	-	TRBJ2-1	TGTGCCAGCAGACCCACTGGCGGGGGGAACAATGAGCAGTTCTTC	CASRPTGGGNNEQFF
TRBD2	TRBV4-3	-	TRBJ2-7	TGCGCCAGCAGGCCTGGACTAGAGGGATACTACGAGCAGTACTTC	CASRPGLEGYYEQYF
-	TRBV28	medium-sized	TRBJ1-1	TGTGCCAGCAGTGTAGGGCAGCACACTGAAGCTTTCTTT	CASSVGQHTEAFF
-	TRBV3-1	-	TRBJ2-5	TGTGCCAGCAGCCGGAACCAGGAATCTTCGCAGCAGTACTTC	CASSRNQESSQQYF
TRBD2	TRBV5-1	-	TRBJ2-1	TGCGCCAGCAGCTTGGCGATACTAGCGGGGGCGTACAATGAGCAGTTCTTC	CASSLAILAGAYNEQFF
-	TRBV5-5	-	TRBJ1-5	TGTGCCAGCAGCTTGGTAGGGGATAGCAATCAGCCCCAGCATTTT	CASSLVGDSNQPQHF
-	TRBV7-9	-	TRBJ1-1	TGTGCCAGCAGCTTAGGGGGCAACTCTGAAGCTTTCTTT	CASSLGGNSEAFF
-	TRBV11-2	-	TRBJ2-5	TGTGCCGGCAGCTTAGTATTTCGGGACGGGGATCAAGAGACCCAGTACTTC	CAGSLVFRDGDQETQYF
-	TRBV10-3	few	TRBJ2-7	TGTGCCATCAGTGAGTCGTCCCAGGTTTCGAGATACGAGCAGTACTTC	CAISESSQVSRYEQYF
TRBD1	TRBV6-2/TRBV6-3	-	TRBJ2-4	TGTGCCAGCAGGATTGGGACAGAGGACATTCAGTACTTC	CASRIGTEDIQYF
-	TRBV12-3/TRBV12-4	-	TRBJ2-5	TGTGCCAGCAGTTTACAATTATACTACTCTGGACAAGAGACCCAGTACTTC	CASSLQLYYSGQETQYF
TRBD1	TRBV20-1	-	TRBJ1-1	TGCAGTGCCACGACAGGGTTAAACACTGAAGCTTTCTTT	CSATTGLNTEAFF
-	TRBV20-1	-	TRBJ2-7	TGCAGTGCTGGCAGGGTTCACGAGCAGTACTTC	CSAGRVHEQYF
-	TRBV28	-	TRBJ2-5	TGTGCCAGCAGAGGGGACAAGGAGACCCAGTACTTC	CASRGDKETQYF
-	TRBV15	few	TRBJ2-4	TGTGCCACCAGCAGAGATTTACAGGGTGACATTCAGTACTTC	CATSRDLQGDIQYF